This record concerns one T cell receptor beta chain sequence. As yet, its antigen is unknown. This sample was included in a study of shared clonotypes between healthy human individuals. Notes on the study in general: Only blood samples were collected, and tissue repertoires likely differ. In having few donors, the study represented limited genetic and exposure-history diversity.

Study processing details: ImmunoSEQ output lacked quality scores and full-length reads, limiting matched filtering. This table comes from immunoSEQ multiplex PCR, and its TCRdb copy is limited to in-frame clones, with some not included. That table supplies the V and J calls and clone size; D and trimming were determined from the DNA. The data show about 470,000 clones, with 79% seen just once and about 13% held by the top ten. V lost 5 bases, J lost 0 bases, and 7 bases lay in between. This CDR3 has 14 residues. Germline V gene data show CDR1 as LGHNA and CDR2 as YNFKEQ. The J gene is TRBJ2-2, the V gene TRBV4-2, with D possibly TRBD1 on 5 matching bases. What was sequenced was PBMCs. The TCR was taken from a middle-aged woman in good health. Some clones in this sample may be carry-over from other donors' samples. The CDR3 bases are TGTGCCAGCAGCGCAGGGCCGAACACCGGGGAGCTGTTTTTT. Translating gives CASSAGPNTGELFF.